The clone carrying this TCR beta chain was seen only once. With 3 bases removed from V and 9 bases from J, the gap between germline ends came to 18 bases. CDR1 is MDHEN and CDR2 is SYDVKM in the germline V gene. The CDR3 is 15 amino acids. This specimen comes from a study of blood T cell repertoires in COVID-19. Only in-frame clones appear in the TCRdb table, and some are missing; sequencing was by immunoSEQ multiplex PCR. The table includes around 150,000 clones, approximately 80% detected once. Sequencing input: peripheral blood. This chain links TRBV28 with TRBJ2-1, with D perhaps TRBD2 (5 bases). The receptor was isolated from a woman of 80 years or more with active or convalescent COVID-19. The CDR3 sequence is CASSLGEVAGFEQFF. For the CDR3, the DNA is TGTGCCAGCAGTTTGGGAGAGGTAGCCGGGTTTGAGCAGTTCTTC.